In its sample, the clone carrying this TCR beta chain was seen once. As yet, its antigen is unknown. Using a J-beta primer mix together with a sample-barcoded 5' primer, a second PCR was run for roughly 6 to 11 cycles. Researchers report that a template-switch adaptor with 12 random nucleotides tagged each cDNA molecule. TCRdb re-called the 5' RACE reads with MiXCR, one entry per CDR3 protein. Counted here are some 860,000 distinct CDR3 sequences, about 61% occurring once; the ten biggest clones make up approximately 24%. This sample stems from a study of blood T cells in healthy people across ages. Study conclusions and caveats: Possibly, changes in expanded clonotypes were confounded because donor CMV status was unknown.

CDR1 is SGHVS, CDR2 FQNEAQ, per germline. V lost 5 bases, J lost 13 bases, and 16 bases stayed unmatched. CDR3 length: 15 amino acids. The sequence derives from a man aged 35-49 years in good health. This rearrangement joins TRBV7-8 to TRBJ2-4, with TRBD1 identical over 8 bases. Sequenced input: blood. The CDR3 region is CASSRGRTGREIQYF. The CDR3 coding sequence is TGTGCCAGCAGCCGAGGCCGGACAGGGAGAGAGATCCAGTACTTC.